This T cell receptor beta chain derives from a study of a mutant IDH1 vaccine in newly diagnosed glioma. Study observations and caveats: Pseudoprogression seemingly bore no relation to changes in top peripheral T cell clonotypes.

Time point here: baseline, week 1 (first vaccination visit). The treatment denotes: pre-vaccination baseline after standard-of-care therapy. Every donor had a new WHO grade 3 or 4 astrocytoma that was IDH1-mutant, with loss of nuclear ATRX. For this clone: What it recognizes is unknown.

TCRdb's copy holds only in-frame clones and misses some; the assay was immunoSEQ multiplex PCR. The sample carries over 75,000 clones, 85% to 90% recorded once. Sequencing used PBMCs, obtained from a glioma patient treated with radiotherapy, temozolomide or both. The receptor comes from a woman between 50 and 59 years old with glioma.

CDR3: CASFLGTSFHNEQFF. Written as DNA, the CDR3 is TGCGCCAGCTTTCTGGGGACTAGCTTCCACAATGAGCAGTTCTTC. The V and J genes are TRBV5-1 and TRBJ2-1; 9 nucleotides match TRBD2. V lost 7 bases to trimming and J lost 5 bases; unmatched junction nucleotides: 10. Germline values: CDR1 SGHRS, CDR2 YFSETQ. The length of the CDR3 is 15 residues.